Listed here are 28 T cell receptor beta chains from one sample, sequenced in a study of T cell responses to AZD1222 COVID-19 vaccine. Clones were read by immunoSEQ multiplex PCR, and TCRdb kept only the in-frame ones, dropping some. The sample shows 120,000 or so clones, more than 85% of them seen only once. Sequenced here: peripheral blood, sampled on day 0 of AZD1222 vaccination. These receptors all come from an adult in good health.

V and J are TRBV4-2 and TRBJ1-2; D uncertain. The CDR3 extends over 14 amino acids. Trimming took 0 bases from V and 1 from J, leaving 6 bases between them. The germline CDR1 and CDR2 sequences are LGHNA and YNFKEQ. CDR3 protein: CASSQESVNYGYTF. DNA of the CDR3: TGTGCCAGCAGCCAAGAGTCCGTTAACTATGGCTACACCTTC.

The chain uses TRBV9 and TRBJ1-3; D unresolved. The CDR3 contains 14 residues. The V end lost 0 bases, the J end lost 4 bases, and 8 bases lay between the germline ends. Germline V gene sequence: CDR1 SGDLS, CDR2 YYNGEE. The CDR3 bases are TGTGCCAGCAGCGTAGAGGTAGAGGGAAACACCATATATTTT. Amino acid sequence: CASSVEVEGNTIYF.

The rearrangement joins TRBV28 to TRBJ2-3; 8 nucleotides line up with TRBD1. The CDR3 runs to 15 residues. In germline, CDR1 is MDHEN, CDR2 SYDVKM. With 5 bases clipped from V and 4 bases from J, the junction kept 8 bases outside the gene matches. CDR3 sequence: CASSPQGAKADTQYF. The CDR3 DNA is TGTGCCAGCAGTCCGCAGGGGGCAAAGGCAGATACGCAGTATTTT.

The V gene is TRBV5-4, the J gene TRBJ2-7; TRBD2 agrees at 7 bases. Per germline, CDR1 SGHNT and CDR2 YYREEE (reference sequence). V trimming: 3 bases; J trimming: 0 bases; junction bases outside the gene matches: 3. CDR3 length: 14 residues. CDR3 bases: TGTGCCAGCAGCTCGCGGACTAGCTCCTACGAGCAGTACTTC. This encodes CASSSRTSSYEQYF.

This chain connects TRBV6-1 to TRBJ2-7; TRBD1 is a possible D gene (6 bases). The CDR3 sequence is 15 residues long. V lost 0 bases to trimming and J lost 2 bases, with 11 bases between them. Germline V gene lookup returns CDR1 MNHNS and CDR2 SASEGT. The CDR3 nucleotides are TGTGCCAGCAGTGAAGCGGACAGTGGTCCCTACGAGCAGTACTTC. This gives the protein CASSEADSGPYEQYF.

V is TRBV7-9 and J is TRBJ1-2; 9 nucleotides match TRBD1. The V segment lost 5 bases and the J segment 8 bases; nucleotides outside the gene matches: 6. This CDR3 comprises 13 residues. Germline V CDR1 and CDR2: SEHNR, FQNEAQ (reference sequence). The CDR3 DNA follows: TGTGCCAGCAGCCACGGGACAGGGTTCGGCTACACCTTC. Translation gives CASSHGTGFGYTF.

Remarks on this clone: This specimen includes other DNA sequences encoding the same CDR3. The genes are TRBV6-1 and TRBJ2-3; 10 bases match TRBD2. Trimming cost V 0 bases and J 4 bases; bases outside gene matches: 1. Germline lookup yields CDR1 MNHNS and CDR2 SASEGT. CDR3 size: 15 residues. The CDR3 spells CASSEAAGGPDTQYF. CDR3 DNA sequence: TGTGCCAGCAGTGAAGCAGCGGGGGGGCCAGATACGCAGTATTTT.

The rearrangement uses TRBV10-3 and TRBJ1-4; TRBD1 matches at 7 bases. This CDR3 region has 14 residues. With V trimmed by 10 bases and J by 6 bases, 11 bases remained unmatched. Germline values: CDR1 ENHRY, CDR2 SYGVKD. As DNA, the CDR3 is TGTGCCACGGCAGGGGGGGACGGCGATGAAAAACTGTTTTTT. The encoded protein is CATAGGDGDEKLFF.

The chain links TRBV6-5 to TRBJ1-3; a weak D match, TRBD1 (6 bases). The CDR3 has 14 residues. Germline-derived CDR1 and CDR2 are MNHEY and SVGAGI. Trimming removed 3 bases at V and 4 bases at J, with 10 bases between. The DNA for the CDR3 is TGTGCCAGCAGTTATGGGCAGGGGGGAAACACCATATATTTT. Translated: CASSYGQGGNTIYF.

The chain carries TRBV7-8 and TRBJ2-1, with D tentatively TRBD2 (5 bases). The CDR3 spans 17 residues. V shed 5 bases and J shed 0 bases, with 17 bases lying between them. The V gene's germline CDR1 is SGHVS and CDR2 FQNEAQ. This CDR3 is CASSMRLLTSSYNEQFF. CDR3 bases: TGTGCCAGCAGCATGAGACTACTCACGAGCTCCTACAATGAGCAGTTCTTC.

The chain couples TRBV5-1 to TRBJ1-1, with D possibly TRBD1 on 6 matching bases. Germline V CDR1 and CDR2: SGHRS, YFSETQ. The CDR3 runs to 15 residues. Trimming took 3 bases from V and 4 from J, leaving 16 bases between them. In DNA, the CDR3 is TGCGCCAGCAGCTCATTCAGGGGAAGCGGCACTGAAGCTTTCTTT. Translation gives CASSSFRGSGTEAFF. The complete variable domain, with remaining parts taken from reference TRBV5-1 and TRBJ1-1, reads KAGVTQTPRYLIKTRGQQVTLSCSPISGHRSVSWYQQTPGQGLQFLFEYFSETQRNKGNFPGRFSGRQFSNSRSEMNVSTLELGDSALYLCASSSFRGSGTEAFFGQGTRLTVV.

The rearrangement joins TRBV29-1 to TRBJ1-1; no clear D gene. The CDR3 totals 12 residues. The germline CDR1 and CDR2 sequences are SQVTM and ANQGSEA. Trimming pared 4 bases from V and 0 bases from J, leaving 6 bases between. CDR3 amino acids: CSVVALNTEAFF. The CDR3 DNA is TGCAGCGTTGTCGCGCTGAACACTGAAGCTTTCTTT.

Only a few counts were recorded for this clone. The chain has TRBV7-2 and TRBJ1-2; no clear D gene. Trimming left V 1 base short and J 4 bases short, with 10 bases between. Germline values: CDR1 SGHTA, CDR2 FQGNSA. The CDR3 runs 14 residues. As DNA, the CDR3 is TGTGCCAGCAGCTTAGACAGAACTATCTATGGCTACACCTTC. Translation: CASSLDRTIYGYTF.

This chain uses TRBV24-1 with TRBJ2-3, with D perhaps TRBD2 (7 bases). Germline CDR1 reads KGHDR; CDR2 reads SFDVKD. The CDR3 runs to 17 residues. V was trimmed by 5 bases and J by 2 bases, leaving 19 bases between them. CDR3 residues: CATSGAGADLHTDTQYF. In nucleotides, the CDR3 is TGTGCCACCAGTGGGGCGGGGGCCGACTTGCACACAGATACGCAGTATTTT.

This clone was counted once. The CDR3 region has the DNA TGTGCCAGTAGCGGGTCGAGCGGGTCCCGCAATCAGCCCCAGCATTTT. The encoded protein is CASSGSSGSRNQPQHF. The chain carries TRBV19 and TRBJ1-5, with unresolved D. The germline V and J ends were trimmed by 6 bases and 2 bases, with 17 bases remaining between them. This CDR3 spans 16 amino acids. Per germline, CDR1 LNHDA and CDR2 SQIVND (reference sequence).

The chain recombines TRBV5-4 with TRBJ2-7; D remains unclear. Germline values: CDR1 SGHNT, CDR2 YYREEE (reference sequence). The CDR3 is 13 amino acids. The V gene lost 2 bases and the J gene lost 2 bases, with 8 bases spanning the gap. CDR3 residues: CASSFGQTYEQYF. The CDR3 region has the DNA TGTGCCAGCAGCTTTGGGCAGACCTACGAGCAGTACTTC.

The CDR3 nucleotides read TGTGCCAGCAGTGAAGCCAACAGGTCGCCCTTCTATGGCTACACCTTC. Translating it yields CASSEANRSPFYGYTF. The rearrangement joins TRBV6-1 to TRBJ1-2, with TRBD1 as a possible D gene (5 bases). This CDR3 has 16 residues. The germline gives CDR1 MNHNS, CDR2 SASEGT. Between the trimmed V and J ends, which lost 0 bases and 4 bases, there was a span of 15 bases.

The CDR3 sequence is CASRRVQTDYGYTF. DNA of the CDR3: TGTGCCAGTAGAAGGGTTCAGACGGACTATGGCTACACCTTC. This rearrangement joins TRBV19 to TRBJ1-2, with no clear D. The CDR3 spans 14 residues. Germline V gene data show CDR1 as LNHDA and CDR2 as SQIVND (reference sequence). With 6 bases removed from V and 3 bases from J, the gap between germline ends came to 14 bases.

This CDR3 is CASNNRGRTEAFF. The DNA of the CDR3 is TGTGCCAGCAACAACAGGGGTCGCACTGAAGCTTTCTTT. This sequence joins TRBV12-3 or TRBV12-4 and TRBJ1-1; 7 nucleotides agree with TRBD1. This CDR3 has 13 residues. The junction had 6 bases not matched to a gene; V was cut back by 7 bases and J by 4 bases.

The chain carries TRBV12-5 and TRBJ1-1; TRBD1 matches 7 bases. The CDR3 has 13 residues. Per the germline V gene, CDR1 is LGHNT and CDR2 is FRNRAP. Germline trimming cut 5 bases from V and 6 bases from J; bases unmatched to any gene: 6. CDR3 amino acids: CASGATGRSEAFF. The DNA for the CDR3 is TGTGCTAGTGGTGCGACAGGGAGGTCTGAAGCTTTCTTT.

The gene calls are TRBV27 and TRBJ1-2; 7 nucleotides align to TRBD1. Germline-derived CDR1 and CDR2 are MNHEY and SMNVEV (reference sequence). V was clipped by 5 bases and J by 3 bases; unmatched bases: 3. The CDR3 has 13 amino acids. As DNA, the CDR3 is TGTGCCAGCAGTGCCGGGACAGACTATGGCTACACCTTC. Translated, it gives CASSAGTDYGYTF.

This chain joins TRBV19 and TRBJ1-1, with D uncertain. In germline, CDR1 is LNHDA, CDR2 SQIVND (reference sequence). V was pared by 1 base and J by 7 bases, with 10 bases between. The CDR3 extends over 13 amino acids. DNA of the CDR3: TGTGCCAGTAGTATAGGTAGACACCGTGAAGCTTTCTTT. This gives the protein CASSIGRHREAFF.

The chain uses TRBV10-3 and TRBJ1-6, with D possibly matching TRBD1 (5 bases). V lost 6 bases and J 7 bases, leaving 10 bases between the germline ends. The CDR3 covers 13 residues. Germline V gene lookup returns CDR1 ENHRY and CDR2 SYGVKD. CDR3 nucleotide sequence: TGTGCCATCAGCGACAGAGGCAATTCACCCCTCCACTTT. This translates into CAISDRGNSPLHF.

V is TRBV27 and J is TRBJ2-7; 8 nucleotides match TRBD1. The CDR3 sequence is 16 residues long. V lost 0 bases to trimming and J lost 2 bases; unmatched junction nucleotides: 6. Per germline, CDR1 MNHEY and CDR2 SMNVEV (reference sequence). The CDR3 sequence: CASSLSMGQVPYEQYF. CDR3 bases: TGTGCCAGCAGTTTATCGATGGGACAGGTCCCCTACGAGCAGTACTTC.

The chain is built from TRBV2 and TRBJ2-7; 16 bases match TRBD2. V shed 1 base, J shed 6 bases, and the junction held 9 bases outside the gene matches. Germline V gene data show CDR1 as SNHLY and CDR2 as FYNNEI. The CDR3 has 18 residues. This chain's CDR3 is CASSEVEGTSGRASEQYF. The CDR3 nucleotides read TGTGCCAGCAGTGAAGTTGAGGGGACTAGCGGGAGGGCCTCCGAGCAGTACTTC.

The rearrangement links TRBV28 to TRBJ2-2; no definite D call. The CDR3 loop spans 14 amino acids. V lost 5 bases and J lost 2, with 9 bases in between. Germline V gene sequence: CDR1 MDHEN, CDR2 SYDVKM. CDR3 coding DNA: TGTGCCAGCAGTGTTGTGTACAACACCGGGGAGCTGTTTTTT. As protein: CASSVVYNTGELFF.

The chain is built from TRBV4-3 and TRBJ1-1, with 7 bases aligning to TRBD1. Germline V gene data show CDR1 as LGHNA and CDR2 as YSLEER. The CDR3 loop spans 16 amino acids. Trimming at V came to 4 bases and at J to 4 bases, leaving 12 bases not matched to a gene. The CDR3 DNA reads as TGCGCCAGCAGCCTGGGACTTGGGCAGGGGGGCACTGAAGCTTTCTTT. It yields the protein CASSLGLGQGGTEAFF.

CDR3 sequence (DNA): TGTGCCACCAGCAGAGTTGCCCCTGATACTAGCGGCTACAATGAGCAGTTCTTC. Its protein product is CATSRVAPDTSGYNEQFF. The gene calls are TRBV15 and TRBJ2-1; 8 bases agree with TRBD2. Trimming removed 1 base from V and 3 bases from J; junction bases left unmatched: 11. The CDR3 is made up of 18 amino acids. Germline CDR1 reads LNHNV; CDR2 reads YYDKDF (reference sequence).